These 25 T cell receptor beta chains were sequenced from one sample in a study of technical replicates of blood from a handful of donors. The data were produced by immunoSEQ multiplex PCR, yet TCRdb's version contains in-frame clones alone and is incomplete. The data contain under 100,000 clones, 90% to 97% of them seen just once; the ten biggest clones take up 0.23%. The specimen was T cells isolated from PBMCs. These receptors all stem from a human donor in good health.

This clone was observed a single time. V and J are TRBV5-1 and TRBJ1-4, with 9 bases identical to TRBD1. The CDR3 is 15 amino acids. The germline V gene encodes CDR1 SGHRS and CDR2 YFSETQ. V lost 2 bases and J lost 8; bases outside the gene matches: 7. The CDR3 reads CASSFWTGEEEKLFF. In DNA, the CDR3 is TGCGCCAGCAGCTTCTGGACAGGGGAAGAAGAAAAACTGTTTTTT.

Here the CDR3 reads CASRTPHSDREAGNTIYF. Here the CDR3 DNA reads TGTGCCAGCAGGACCCCCCATTCGGACAGGGAGGCTGGAAACACCATATATTTT. The chain has TRBV28 and TRBJ1-3; 8 bases fit TRBD1. V dropped 6 bases and J dropped 2; count of bases not matched to a gene: 15. Germline V gene data show CDR1 as MDHEN and CDR2 as SYDVKM. CDR3 length equals 18 residues.

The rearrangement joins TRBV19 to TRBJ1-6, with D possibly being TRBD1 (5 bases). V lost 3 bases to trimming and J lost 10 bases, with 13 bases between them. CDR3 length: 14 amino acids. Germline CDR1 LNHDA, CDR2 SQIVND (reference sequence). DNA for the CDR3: TGTGCCAGTAGTATTCAGGGTGTAGGGTCACCCCTCCACTTT. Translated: CASSIQGVGSPLHF.

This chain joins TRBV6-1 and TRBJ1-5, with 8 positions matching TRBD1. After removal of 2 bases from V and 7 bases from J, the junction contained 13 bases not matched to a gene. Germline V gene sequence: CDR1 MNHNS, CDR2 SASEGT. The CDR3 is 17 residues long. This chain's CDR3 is CASSEFGTGVLRQPQHF. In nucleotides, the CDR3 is TGTGCCAGCAGTGAATTCGGGACAGGCGTATTGCGACAGCCCCAGCATTTT.

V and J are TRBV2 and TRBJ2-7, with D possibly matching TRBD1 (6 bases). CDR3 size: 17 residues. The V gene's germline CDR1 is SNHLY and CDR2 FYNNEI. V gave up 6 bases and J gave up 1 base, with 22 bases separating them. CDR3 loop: CASRPPLYGQFSYEQYF. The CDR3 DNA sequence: TGTGCCAGCAGGCCCCCGCTTTACGGACAGTTTTCCTACGAGCAGTACTTC.

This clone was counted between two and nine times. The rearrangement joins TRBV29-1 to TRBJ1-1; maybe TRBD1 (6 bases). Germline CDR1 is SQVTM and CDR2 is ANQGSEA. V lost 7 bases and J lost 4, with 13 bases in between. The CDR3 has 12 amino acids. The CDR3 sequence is CSGNQGSTEAFF. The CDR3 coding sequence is TGCAGCGGGAATCAGGGGTCCACTGAAGCTTTCTTT. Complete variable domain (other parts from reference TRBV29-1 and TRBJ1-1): SAVISQKPSRDICQRGTSLTIQCQVDSQVTMMFWYRQQPGQSLTLIATANQGSEATYESGFVIDKFPISRPNLTFSTLTVSNMSPEDSSIYLCSGNQGSTEAFFGQGTRLTVV.

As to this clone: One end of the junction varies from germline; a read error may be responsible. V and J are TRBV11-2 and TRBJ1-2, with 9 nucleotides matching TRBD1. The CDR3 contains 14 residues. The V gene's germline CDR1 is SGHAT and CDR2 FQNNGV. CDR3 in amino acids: CASTLTDRGYGYTF. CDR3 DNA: TGTGCCAGCACCTTAACGGACAGGGGCTATGGCTACACCTTC. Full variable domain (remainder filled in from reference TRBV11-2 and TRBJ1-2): EAGVAQSPRYKIIEKRQSVAFWCNPISGHATLYWYQQILGQGPKLLIQFQNNGVVDDSQLPKDRFSAERLKGVDSTLKIQPAKLEDSAVYLCASTLTDRGYGYTFGSGTRLTVV.

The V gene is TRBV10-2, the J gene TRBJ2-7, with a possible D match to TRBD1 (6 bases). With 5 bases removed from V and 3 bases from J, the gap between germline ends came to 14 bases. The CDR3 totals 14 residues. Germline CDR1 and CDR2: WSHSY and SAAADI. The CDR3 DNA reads TGCGCCAGCAGTCCTATTGGGGACATCTACGAGCAGTACTTC. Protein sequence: CASSPIGDIYEQYF.

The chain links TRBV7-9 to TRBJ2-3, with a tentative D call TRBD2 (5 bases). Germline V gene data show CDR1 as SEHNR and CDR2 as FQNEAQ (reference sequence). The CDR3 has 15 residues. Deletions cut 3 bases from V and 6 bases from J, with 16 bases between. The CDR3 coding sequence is TGTGCCAGCAGCTTTGAGGGCGGGTGGGTGGATACGCAGTATTTT. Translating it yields CASSFEGGWVDTQYF. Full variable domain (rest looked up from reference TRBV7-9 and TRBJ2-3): DTGVSQNPRHKITKRGQNVTFRCDPISEHNRLYWYRQTLGQGPEFLTYFQNEAQLEKSRLLSDRFSAERPKGSFSTLEIQRTEQGDSAMYLCASSFEGGWVDTQYFGPGTRLTVL.

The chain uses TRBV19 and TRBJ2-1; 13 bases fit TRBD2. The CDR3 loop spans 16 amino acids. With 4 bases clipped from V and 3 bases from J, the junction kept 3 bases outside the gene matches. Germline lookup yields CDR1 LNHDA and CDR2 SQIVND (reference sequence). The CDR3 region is CASSRGLAGFYNEQFF. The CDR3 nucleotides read TGTGCCAGTAGTAGGGGACTAGCGGGGTTCTACAATGAGCAGTTCTTC.

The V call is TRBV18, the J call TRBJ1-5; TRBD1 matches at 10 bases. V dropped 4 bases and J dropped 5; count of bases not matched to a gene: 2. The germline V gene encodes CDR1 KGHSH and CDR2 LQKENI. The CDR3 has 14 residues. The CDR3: CASSLGTGDQPQHF. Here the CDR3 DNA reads TGTGCCAGCTCACTTGGGACAGGGGATCAGCCCCAGCATTTT.

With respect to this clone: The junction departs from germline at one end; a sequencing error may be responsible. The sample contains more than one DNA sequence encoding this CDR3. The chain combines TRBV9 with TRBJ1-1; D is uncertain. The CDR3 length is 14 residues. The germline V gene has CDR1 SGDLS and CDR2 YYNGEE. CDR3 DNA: TGCGCCAGCAGCGTACACGGTTCCCCCCCGGTGGCTTTCTTT. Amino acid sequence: CASSVHGSPPVAFF.

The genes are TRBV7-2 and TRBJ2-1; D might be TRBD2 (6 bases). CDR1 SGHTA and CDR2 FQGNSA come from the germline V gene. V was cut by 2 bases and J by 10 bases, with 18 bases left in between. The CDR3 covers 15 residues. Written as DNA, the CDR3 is TGTGCCAGCAGCTTATCTGGGGAGCCGGCGGGGGAGCAGTTCTTC. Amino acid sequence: CASSLSGEPAGEQFF.

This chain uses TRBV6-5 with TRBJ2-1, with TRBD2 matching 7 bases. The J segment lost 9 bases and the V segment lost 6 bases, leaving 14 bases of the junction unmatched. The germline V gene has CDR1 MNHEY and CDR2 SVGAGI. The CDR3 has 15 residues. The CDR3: CASRVNAGDRSEQFF. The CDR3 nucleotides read TGTGCCAGCAGGGTTAATGCGGGAGATCGTAGTGAGCAGTTCTTC.

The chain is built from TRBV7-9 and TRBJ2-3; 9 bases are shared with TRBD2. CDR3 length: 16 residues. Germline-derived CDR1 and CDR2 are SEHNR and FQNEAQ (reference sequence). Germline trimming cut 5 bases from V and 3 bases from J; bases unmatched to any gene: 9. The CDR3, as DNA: TGTGCCAGCAGCGCATTAGCGGGAGTTTTTACAGATACGCAGTATTTT. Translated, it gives CASSALAGVFTDTQYF. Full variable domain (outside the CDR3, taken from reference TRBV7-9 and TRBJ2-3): DTGVSQNPRHKITKRGQNVTFRCDPISEHNRLYWYRQTLGQGPEFLTYFQNEAQLEKSRLLSDRFSAERPKGSFSTLEIQRTEQGDSAMYLCASSALAGVFTDTQYFGPGTRLTVL.

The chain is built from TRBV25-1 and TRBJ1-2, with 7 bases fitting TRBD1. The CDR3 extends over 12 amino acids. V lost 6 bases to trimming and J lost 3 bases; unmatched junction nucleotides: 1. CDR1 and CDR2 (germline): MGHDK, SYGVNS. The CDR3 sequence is CASRGGDYGYTF. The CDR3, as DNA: TGTGCCAGCAGAGGGGGCGACTATGGCTACACCTTC.

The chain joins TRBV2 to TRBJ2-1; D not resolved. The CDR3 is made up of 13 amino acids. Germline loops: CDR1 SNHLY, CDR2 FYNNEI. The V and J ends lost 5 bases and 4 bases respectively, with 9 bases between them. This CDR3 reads CASSPNPYNEQFF. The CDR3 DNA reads TGTGCCAGCAGTCCTAACCCATACAATGAGCAGTTCTTC.

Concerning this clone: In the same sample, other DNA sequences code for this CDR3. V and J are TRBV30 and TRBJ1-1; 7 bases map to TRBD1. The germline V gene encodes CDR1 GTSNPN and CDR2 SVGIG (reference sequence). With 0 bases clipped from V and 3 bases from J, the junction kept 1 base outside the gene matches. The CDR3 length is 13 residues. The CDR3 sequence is CAWSVQGDTEAFF. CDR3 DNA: TGTGCCTGGAGTGTTCAGGGGGACACTGAAGCTTTCTTT. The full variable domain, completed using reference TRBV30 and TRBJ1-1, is SQTIHQWPATLVQPVGSPLSLECTVEGTSNPNLYWYRQAAGRGLQLLFYSVGIGQISSEVPQNLSASRPQDRQFILSSKKLLLSDSGFYLCAWSVQGDTEAFFGQGTRLTVV.

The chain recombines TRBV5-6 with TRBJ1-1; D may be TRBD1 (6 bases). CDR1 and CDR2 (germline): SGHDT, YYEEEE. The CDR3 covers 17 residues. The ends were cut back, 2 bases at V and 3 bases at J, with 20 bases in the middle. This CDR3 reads CASSLWFQGPEDTEAFF. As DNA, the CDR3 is TGTGCCAGCAGCTTATGGTTTCAGGGGCCGGAGGACACTGAAGCTTTCTTT.

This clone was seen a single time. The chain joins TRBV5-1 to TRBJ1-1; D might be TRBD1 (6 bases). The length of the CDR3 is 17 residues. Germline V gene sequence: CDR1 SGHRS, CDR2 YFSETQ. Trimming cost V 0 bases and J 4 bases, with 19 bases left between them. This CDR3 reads CASSLGGATQGSTEAFF. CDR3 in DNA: TGCGCCAGCAGCTTGGGTGGAGCTACCCAGGGGAGCACTGAAGCTTTCTTT. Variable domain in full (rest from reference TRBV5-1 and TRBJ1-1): KAGVTQTPRYLIKTRGQQVTLSCSPISGHRSVSWYQQTPGQGLQFLFEYFSETQRNKGNFPGRFSGRQFSNSRSEMNVSTLELGDSALYLCASSLGGATQGSTEAFFGQGTRLTVV.

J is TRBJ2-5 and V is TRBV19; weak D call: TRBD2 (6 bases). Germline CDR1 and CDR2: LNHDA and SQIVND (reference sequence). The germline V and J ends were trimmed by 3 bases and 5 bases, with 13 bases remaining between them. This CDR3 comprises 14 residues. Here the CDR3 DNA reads TGTGCCAGTAGTATGGGCGCGGGGATGGAGACCCAGTACTTC. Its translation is CASSMGAGMETQYF.

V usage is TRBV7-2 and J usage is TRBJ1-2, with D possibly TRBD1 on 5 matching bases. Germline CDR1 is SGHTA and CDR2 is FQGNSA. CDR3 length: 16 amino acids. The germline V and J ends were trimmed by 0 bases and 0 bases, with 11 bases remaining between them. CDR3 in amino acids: CASSLARAAANYGYTF. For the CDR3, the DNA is TGTGCCAGCAGCTTAGCCAGGGCTGCCGCTAACTATGGCTACACCTTC.

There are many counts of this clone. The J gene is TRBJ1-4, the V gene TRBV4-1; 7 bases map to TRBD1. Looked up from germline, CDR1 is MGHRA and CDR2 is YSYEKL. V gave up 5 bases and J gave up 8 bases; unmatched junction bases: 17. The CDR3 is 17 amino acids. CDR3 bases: TGCGCCAGCAGCGATACAGGGGCCCGGGACGCAAAGGAAAAACTGTTTTTT. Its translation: CASSDTGARDAKEKLFF.

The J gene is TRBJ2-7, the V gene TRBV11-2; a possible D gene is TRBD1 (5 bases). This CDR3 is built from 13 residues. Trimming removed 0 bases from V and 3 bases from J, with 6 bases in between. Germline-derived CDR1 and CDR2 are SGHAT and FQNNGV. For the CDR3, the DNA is TGTGCCAGCAGCTTAGATAGGGGCTACGAGCAGTACTTC. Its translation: CASSLDRGYEQYF.

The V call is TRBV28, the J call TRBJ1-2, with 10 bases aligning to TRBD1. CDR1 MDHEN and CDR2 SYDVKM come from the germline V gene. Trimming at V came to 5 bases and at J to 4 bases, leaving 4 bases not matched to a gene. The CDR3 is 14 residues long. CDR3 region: CASSTWTGGYGYTF. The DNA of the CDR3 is TGTGCCAGCAGTACATGGACAGGGGGCTATGGCTACACCTTC.